The next 10 T cell receptor beta chains were all read from a single sample in a study of T cells after yellow fever vaccination. One entry per CDR3 protein results from TCRdb running MiXCR on the 5' RACE reads. The data show some 350,000 distinct CDR3 sequences, 4.1% seen once. Sample: PBMCs, taken 5 days after the yellow fever booster vaccination. The receptors were sampled from a man between 18 and 35 years old who received the YFV17D yellow fever vaccine.

The chain uses TRBV28 and TRBJ2-7, with a weak D call TRBD2 (6 bases). Germline assignment: CDR1 MDHEN and CDR2 SYDVKM. The CDR3 is 15 amino acids. V dropped 5 bases and J dropped 1 base, with 15 bases sitting between them. Here the CDR3 DNA reads TGTGCCAGCAGTCCCGGAGGGGCGCGGTCCTACGAGCAGTACGTC. Protein: CASSPGGARSYEQYV.

This clonotype was observed at least ten times. The CDR3 loop is CASSLVASGDGTDTQYF. CDR3 DNA: TGTGCCAGCAGCTTAGTCGCTAGCGGGGATGGCACAGATACGCAGTATTTT. The chain combines TRBV7-2 with TRBJ2-3; 9 bases agree with TRBD2. The germline CDR1 and CDR2 sequences are SGHTA and FQGNSA. The ends lost 1 base at V and 1 base at J; junction bases unmatched: 6. The CDR3 sequence is 17 residues long. Full variable domain (remainder filled in from reference TRBV7-2 and TRBJ2-3): GAGVSQSPSNKVTEKGKDVELRCDPISGHTALYWYRQSLGQGLEFLIYFQGNSAPDKSGLPSDRFSAERTGGSVSTLTIQRTQQEDSAVYLCASSLVASGDGTDTQYFGPGTRLTVL.

The V gene is TRBV5-1, the J gene TRBJ1-4; tentative D call: TRBD1 (5 bases). CDR1 SGHRS and CDR2 YFSETQ come from the germline V gene. The CDR3 loop spans 14 amino acids. The ends were cut back, 4 bases at V and 4 bases at J, with 11 bases in the middle. The DNA for the CDR3 is TGCGCCAGCAGCCCCCGGGGCAGTAATGAAAAACTGTTTTTT. Translating gives CASSPRGSNEKLFF.

This clonotype has ten or more counts. The chain uses TRBV6-1 and TRBJ2-3; 9 bases map to TRBD2. CDR3 length: 15 residues. The germline V gene has CDR1 MNHNS and CDR2 SASEGT. The trim removed 4 bases at V and 1 base at J, leaving 3 bases unmatched. The CDR3 here is CASSGIAGGTDTQYF. The DNA of the CDR3 is TGTGCCAGCAGTGGGATAGCGGGGGGCACAGATACGCAGTATTTT.

This rearrangement joins TRBV20-1 to TRBJ1-4; perhaps TRBD1 as D (6 bases). The CDR3 loop spans 14 amino acids. CDR1 and CDR2 (germline): DFQATT, SNEGSKA (reference sequence). Trimming pared 6 bases from V and 7 bases from J, leaving 18 bases between. CDR3 residues: CSAWDGGGSEKLFF. The CDR3 nucleotides read TGCAGTGCCTGGGACGGGGGGGGCAGTGAAAAACTGTTTTTT.

This clonotype turned up a few times. This chain uses TRBV9 with TRBJ1-2; maybe TRBD1 (5 bases). Trimming took off 3 bases at V and 0 bases at J, with 12 bases between the two ends. CDR1 and CDR2 from the germline V gene are SGDLS and YYNGEE. There are 15 residues in the CDR3. The CDR3 here is CASSGGKSTNYGYTF. CDR3 coding DNA: TGTGCCAGCAGCGGGGGGAAATCTACTAACTATGGCTACACCTTC.

At least ten counts were recorded for this clonotype. V gene TRBV7-2 combines with J gene TRBJ2-1; no reliable D call. The CDR3 loop spans 16 amino acids. Per germline, CDR1 SGHTA and CDR2 FQGNSA. With 5 bases removed from V and 5 bases from J, the gap between germline ends came to 19 bases. Here the CDR3 DNA reads TGTGCCAGCAGCCCCCCAACCCGCCCGGCAAACAATGAGCAGTTCTTC. This translates into CASSPPTRPANNEQFF.

The chain recombines TRBV4-2 with TRBJ2-1; TRBD2 matches 9 bases. The CDR3 runs to 16 residues. From germline, CDR1 is LGHNA and CDR2 YNFKEQ. J was trimmed by 6 bases and V by 0 bases; bases with no gene match: 6. CDR3 DNA: TGTGCCAGCAGCCAAGAGCGGGGGGGGGTGCGCAATGAGCAGTTCTTC. Translating it yields CASSQERGGVRNEQFF.

This clonotype was recorded many times. The chain uses TRBV7-2 and TRBJ2-5, with unresolved D. V lost 8 bases and J 2 bases, leaving 18 bases between the germline ends. The germline CDR1 and CDR2 sequences are SGHTA and FQGNSA. The CDR3 is 15 amino acids. The DNA of the CDR3 is TGTGCCAGCCTGGACGGCCCCTATCCTCAAGAGACCCAGTACTTC. This gives the protein CASLDGPYPQETQYF.

This clonotype was seen a few times. The V call is TRBV6-6, the J call TRBJ2-1; D is perhaps TRBD1 (5 bases). Trimming took off 4 bases at V and 9 bases at J, with 10 bases between the two ends. Germline-derived CDR1 and CDR2 are MNHNY and SVGAGI (reference sequence). This CDR3 spans 12 amino acids. The CDR3, as DNA: TGTGCCAGCAGTTCGACAGTGGGTGAGCAGTTCTTC. It yields the protein CASSSTVGEQFF.